This T cell receptor beta chain was recorded in a study of T cell changes during pregnancy in multiple sclerosis. The repertoire was sequenced with immunoSEQ multiplex PCR; TCRdb's copy has only in-frame clones and lacks some. The repertoire holds about 39,000 clones, with approximately 94% as singletons. Trimming cost V 7 bases and J 7 bases; bases outside gene matches: 11. Germline V lookup: CDR1 MNHEY, CDR2 SMNVEV (reference sequence). The CDR3 totals 15 residues. This specimen consisted of CD4+ T cells from peripheral blood mononuclear cells, obtained after pregnancy. The V call is TRBV27, the J call TRBJ2-1; 9 nucleotides agree with TRBD1. This receptor was obtained from a female donor with multiple sclerosis, enrolled in a pregnancy study. CDR3 DNA: TGTGCCAGCACCCGGACAGGGGCCGTACGGAATGAGCAGTTCTTC. The encoded protein is CASTRTGAVRNEQFF.